This TCR beta chain was captured by sequencing in a study of blood T cell repertoires in COVID-19. As for the study in general: Italy, Spain and the United States were the sources of the convalescent and acute COVID-19 samples.

Libraries were prepared by immunoSEQ multiplex PCR; TCRdb keeps only in-frame clonotypes and omits some of them. The top ten hold around 10% of the sample, which has approximately 100,000 clones, around 87% seen once. Trimming removed 3 bases from V and 2 bases from J; junction bases left unmatched: 2. Germline lookup yields CDR1 SGHAT and CDR2 FQDESV (reference sequence). The CDR3 loop spans 15 amino acids. The receptor was derived from a woman aged 25 to 45 with acute or convalescent COVID-19. Material: peripheral blood. The chain uses TRBV11-1 and TRBJ2-3; 10 bases match TRBD2. CDR3 sequence reads: CASSFSGGDTDTQYF. In DNA form, the CDR3 reads TGTGCCAGCAGCTTCAGCGGGGGGGACACAGATACGCAGTATTTT. Variable domain in full (rest from reference TRBV11-1 and TRBJ2-3): EAEVAQSPRYKITEKSQAVAFWCDPISGHATLYWYRQILGQGPELLVQFQDESVVDDSQLPKDRFSAERLKGVDSTLKIQPAELGDSAMYLCASSFSGGDTDTQYFGPGTRLTVL.